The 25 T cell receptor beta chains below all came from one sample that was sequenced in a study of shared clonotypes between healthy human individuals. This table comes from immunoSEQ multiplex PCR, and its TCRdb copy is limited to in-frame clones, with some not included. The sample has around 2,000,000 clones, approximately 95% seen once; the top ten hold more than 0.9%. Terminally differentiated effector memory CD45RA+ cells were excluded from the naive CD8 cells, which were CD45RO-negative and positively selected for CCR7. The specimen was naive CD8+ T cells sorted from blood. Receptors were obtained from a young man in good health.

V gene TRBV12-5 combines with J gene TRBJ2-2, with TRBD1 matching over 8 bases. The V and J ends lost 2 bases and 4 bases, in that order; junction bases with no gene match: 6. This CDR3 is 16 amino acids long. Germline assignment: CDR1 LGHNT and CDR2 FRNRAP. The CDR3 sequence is CASGLNAGQVTGELFF. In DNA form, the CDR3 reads TGTGCTAGTGGTTTGAATGCGGGACAGGTCACCGGGGAGCTGTTTTTT.

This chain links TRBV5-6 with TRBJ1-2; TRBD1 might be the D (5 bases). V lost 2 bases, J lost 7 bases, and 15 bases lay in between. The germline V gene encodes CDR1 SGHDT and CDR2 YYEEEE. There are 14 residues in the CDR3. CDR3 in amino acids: CASSFPRDYGGYTF. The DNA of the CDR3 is TGTGCCAGCAGCTTTCCCCGGGACTACGGTGGCTACACCTTC. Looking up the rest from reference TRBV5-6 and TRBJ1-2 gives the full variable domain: DAGVTQSPTHLIKTRGQQVTLRCSPKSGHDTVSWYQQALGQGPQFIFQYYEEEERQRGNFPDRFSGHQFPNYSSELNVNALLLGDSALYLCASSFPRDYGGYTFGSGTRLTVV.

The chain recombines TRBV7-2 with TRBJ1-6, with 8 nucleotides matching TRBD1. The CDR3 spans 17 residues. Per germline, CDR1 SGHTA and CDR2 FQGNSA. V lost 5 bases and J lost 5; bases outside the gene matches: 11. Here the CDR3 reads CASSRTARQGHNSPLHF. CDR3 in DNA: TGTGCCAGCAGCCGAACGGCCCGACAGGGGCATAATTCACCCCTCCACTTT.

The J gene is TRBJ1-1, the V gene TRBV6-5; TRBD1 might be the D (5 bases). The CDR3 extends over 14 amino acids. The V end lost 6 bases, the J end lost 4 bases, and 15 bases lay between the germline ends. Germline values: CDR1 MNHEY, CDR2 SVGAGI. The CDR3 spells CASSYQGEGTEAFF. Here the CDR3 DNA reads TGTGCCAGCAGCTACCAGGGCGAAGGCACTGAAGCTTTCTTT.

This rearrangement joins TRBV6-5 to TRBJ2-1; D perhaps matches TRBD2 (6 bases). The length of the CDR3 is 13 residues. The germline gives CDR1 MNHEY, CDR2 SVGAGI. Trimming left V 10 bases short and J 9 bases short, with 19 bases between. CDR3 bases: TGTGCCACTTCGACTAGTGGAGGTGGTGAGCAGTTCTTC. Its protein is CATSTSGGGEQFF.

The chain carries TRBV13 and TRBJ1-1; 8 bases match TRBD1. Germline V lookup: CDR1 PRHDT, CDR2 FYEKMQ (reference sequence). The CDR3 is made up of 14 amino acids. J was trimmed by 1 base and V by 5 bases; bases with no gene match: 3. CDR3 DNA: TGTGCCAGCAGCGGAGACAGGGGGAACACTGAAGCTTTCTTT. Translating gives CASSGDRGNTEAFF.

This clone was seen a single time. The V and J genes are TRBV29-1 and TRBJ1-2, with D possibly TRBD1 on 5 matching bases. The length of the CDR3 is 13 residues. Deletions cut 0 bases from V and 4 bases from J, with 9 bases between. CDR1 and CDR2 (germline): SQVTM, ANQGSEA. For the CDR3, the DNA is TGCAGCGTTGAAGAGGGGCACATCTATGGCTACACCTTC. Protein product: CSVEEGHIYGYTF.

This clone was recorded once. In nucleotides, the CDR3 is TGTGCCAGCAGCTCCCCCGGGACGGTTTCCTACGAGCAGTACTTC. Its protein is CASSSPGTVSYEQYF. V and J are TRBV7-9 and TRBJ2-7, with D tentatively TRBD1 or TRBD2 (5 bases each). This CDR3 contains 15 residues. Trimming removed 4 bases from V and 1 base from J, with 14 bases in between. Germline CDR1 and CDR2: SEHNR and FQNEAQ (reference sequence). Drawing the rest from reference TRBV7-9 and TRBJ2-7, the complete variable domain is DTGVSQNPRHKITKRGQNVTFRCDPISEHNRLYWYRQTLGQGPEFLTYFQNEAQLEKSRLLSDRFSAERPKGSFSTLEIQRTEQGDSAMYLCASSSPGTVSYEQYFGPGTRLTVT.

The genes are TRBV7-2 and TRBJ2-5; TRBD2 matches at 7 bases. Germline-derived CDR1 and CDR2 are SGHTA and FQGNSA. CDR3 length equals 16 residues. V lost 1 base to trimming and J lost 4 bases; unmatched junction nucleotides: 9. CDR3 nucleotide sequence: TGTGCCAGCAGCTTAGAAGGCGGGAGTGAGGGAGAGACCCAGTACTTC. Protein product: CASSLEGGSEGETQYF.

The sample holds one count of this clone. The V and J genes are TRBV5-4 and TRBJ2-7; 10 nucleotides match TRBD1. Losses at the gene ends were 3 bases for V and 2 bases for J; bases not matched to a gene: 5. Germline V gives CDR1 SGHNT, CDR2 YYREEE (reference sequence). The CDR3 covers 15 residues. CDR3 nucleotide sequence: TGTGCCAGCAGCTGGGGTGGGACAGGGGCCTACGAGCAGTACTTC. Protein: CASSWGGTGAYEQYF.

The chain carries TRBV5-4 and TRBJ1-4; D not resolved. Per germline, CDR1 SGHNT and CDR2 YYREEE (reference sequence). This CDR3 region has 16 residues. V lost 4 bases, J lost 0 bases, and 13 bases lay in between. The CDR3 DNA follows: TGTGCCAGCAGCCCGGACGGTTATGCAACTAATGAAAAACTGTTTTTT. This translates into CASSPDGYATNEKLFF.

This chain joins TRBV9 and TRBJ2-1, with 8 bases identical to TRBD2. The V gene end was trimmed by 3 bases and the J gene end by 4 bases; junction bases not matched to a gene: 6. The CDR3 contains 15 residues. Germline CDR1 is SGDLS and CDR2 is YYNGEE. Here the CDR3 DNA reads TGTGCCAGCAGCGCACTAGCGGATGGGTACAATGAGCAGTTCTTC. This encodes CASSALADGYNEQFF.

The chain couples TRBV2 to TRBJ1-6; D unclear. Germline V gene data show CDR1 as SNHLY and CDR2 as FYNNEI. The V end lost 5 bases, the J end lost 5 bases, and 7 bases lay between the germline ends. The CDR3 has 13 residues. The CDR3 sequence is CASSFGDNSPLHF. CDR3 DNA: TGTGCCAGCAGTTTTGGAGATAATTCACCCCTCCACTTT.

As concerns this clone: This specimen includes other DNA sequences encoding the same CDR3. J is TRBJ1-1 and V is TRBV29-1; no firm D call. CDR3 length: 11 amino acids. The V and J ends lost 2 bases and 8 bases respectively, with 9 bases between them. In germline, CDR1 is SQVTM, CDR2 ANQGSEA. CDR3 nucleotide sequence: TGCAGCGTTGAATTGGGAACAGAAGCTTTCTTT. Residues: CSVELGTEAFF.

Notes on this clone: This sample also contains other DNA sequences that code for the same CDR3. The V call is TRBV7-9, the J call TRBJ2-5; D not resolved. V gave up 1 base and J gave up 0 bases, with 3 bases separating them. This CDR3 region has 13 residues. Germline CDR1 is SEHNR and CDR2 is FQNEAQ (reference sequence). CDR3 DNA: TGTGCCAGCAGCTTAGAGAACCAAGAGACCCAGTACTTC. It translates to CASSLENQETQYF.

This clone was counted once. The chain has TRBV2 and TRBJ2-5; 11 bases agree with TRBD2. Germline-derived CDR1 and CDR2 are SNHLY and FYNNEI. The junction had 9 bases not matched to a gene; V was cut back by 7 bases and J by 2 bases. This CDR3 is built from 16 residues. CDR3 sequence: CASTYLLAGEQETQYF. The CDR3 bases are TGTGCCAGCACCTACCTACTAGCGGGGGAACAAGAGACCCAGTACTTC. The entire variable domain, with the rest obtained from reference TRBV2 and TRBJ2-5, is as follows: EPEVTQTPSHQVTQMGQEVILRCVPISNHLYFYWYRQILGQKVEFLVSFYNNEISEKSEIFDDQFSVERPDGSNFTLKIRSTKLEDSAMYFCASTYLLAGEQETQYFGPGTRLLVL.

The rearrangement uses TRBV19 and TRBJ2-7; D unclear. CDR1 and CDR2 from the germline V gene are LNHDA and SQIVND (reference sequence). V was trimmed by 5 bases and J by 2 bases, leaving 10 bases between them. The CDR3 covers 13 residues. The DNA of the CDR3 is TGTGCCAGTAGTTCTTGGGGAACCTACGAGCAGTACTTC. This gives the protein CASSSWGTYEQYF.

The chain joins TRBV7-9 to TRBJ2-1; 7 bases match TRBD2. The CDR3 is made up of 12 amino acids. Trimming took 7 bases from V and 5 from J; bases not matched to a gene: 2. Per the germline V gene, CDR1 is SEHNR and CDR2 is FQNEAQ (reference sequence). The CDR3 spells CASNRGDNEQFF. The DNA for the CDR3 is TGTGCCAGCAACCGGGGGGACAATGAGCAGTTCTTC.

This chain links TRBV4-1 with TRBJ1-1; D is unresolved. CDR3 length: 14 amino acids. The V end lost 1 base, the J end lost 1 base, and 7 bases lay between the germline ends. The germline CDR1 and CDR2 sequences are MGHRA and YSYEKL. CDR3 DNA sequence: TGCGCCAGCAGCCAAGGTTCTTCGAACACTGAAGCTTTCTTT. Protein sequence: CASSQGSSNTEAFF.

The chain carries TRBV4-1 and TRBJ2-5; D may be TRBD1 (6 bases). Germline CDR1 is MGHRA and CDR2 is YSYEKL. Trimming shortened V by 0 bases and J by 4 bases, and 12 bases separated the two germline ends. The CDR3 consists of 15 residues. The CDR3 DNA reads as TGCGCCAGCAGCCAAGAAGGGACAATGATAGAGACCCAGTACTTC. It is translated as CASSQEGTMIETQYF.

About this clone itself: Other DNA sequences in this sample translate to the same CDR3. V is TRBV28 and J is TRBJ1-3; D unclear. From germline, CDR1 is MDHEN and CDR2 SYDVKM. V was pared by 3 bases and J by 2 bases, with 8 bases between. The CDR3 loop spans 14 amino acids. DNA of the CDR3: TGTGCCAGCAGTTTTCCCGGGGCTGGAAACACCATATATTTT. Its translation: CASSFPGAGNTIYF.

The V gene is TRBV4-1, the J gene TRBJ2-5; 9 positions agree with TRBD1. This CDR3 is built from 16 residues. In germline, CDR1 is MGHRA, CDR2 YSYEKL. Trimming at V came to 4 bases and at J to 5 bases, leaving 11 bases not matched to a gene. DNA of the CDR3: TGCGCCAGCAGCCCGCAAACGACAGGGGGTTCGGAGACCCAGTACTTC. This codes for CASSPQTTGGSETQYF.

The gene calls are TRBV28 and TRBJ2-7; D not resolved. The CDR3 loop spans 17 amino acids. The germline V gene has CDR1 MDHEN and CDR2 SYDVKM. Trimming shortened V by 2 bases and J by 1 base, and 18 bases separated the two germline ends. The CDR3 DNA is TGTGCCAGCAGTTTACCCTCGACTGGTGAAATTTCCTACGAGCAGTACTTC. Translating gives CASSLPSTGEISYEQYF.

The CDR3 loop reads CASSLVGAGGNEQFF. CDR3 nucleotide sequence: TGTGCCAGCAGCTTAGTGGGAGCGGGGGGAAATGAGCAGTTCTTC. The rearrangement joins TRBV11-2 to TRBJ2-1; 9 nucleotides line up with TRBD2. This CDR3 is 15 amino acids long. CDR1 and CDR2 from the germline V gene are SGHAT and FQNNGV. V was clipped by 1 base and J by 7 bases; unmatched bases: 5.

The CDR3 spells CASSAEGDREGGYTF. The CDR3 coding sequence is TGTGCCAGCAGCGCCGAGGGAGACAGGGAGGGCGGCTACACCTTC. The chain recombines TRBV9 with TRBJ1-2; 7 bases line up with TRBD1. This CDR3 spans 15 amino acids. V lost 3 bases to trimming and J lost 8 bases; unmatched junction nucleotides: 13. CDR1 and CDR2 from the germline V gene are SGDLS and YYNGEE.